This T cell receptor (beta chain) is from a study of vaccination and CD4 T cells after COVID-19. Across the study: Recovered patients in the cohort numbered six men and four women, two of them Hispanic.

Treatment given: roughly nine-day PBMC culture with coronavirus spike peptide pools or control peptides (ViraFEST assay). Expansion of antigen-specific T cells with peptide pools by ViraFEST preceded sequencing of TCRs. Cultured CD4+ T cells had their DNA profiled by the Oncomine TCR Beta short-read assay. Genomic DNA was taken out of cultured CD4+ T cells by extraction. Each CDR3 protein gets one entry after TCRdb re-called the PCR reads with MiXCR. The repertoire holds tens of thousands of distinct CDR3 sequences, with 40% to 60% as singletons. This clonotype was counted only a few times. Its antigen is unidentified. Trimming at V came to 4 bases and at J to 4 bases, leaving 12 bases not matched to a gene. This CDR3 comprises 16 residues. Germline CDR1 reads LNHNV; CDR2 reads YYDKDF (reference sequence).

The clonotype originates from a human donor who had recovered from COVID-19. This chain uses TRBV15 with TRBJ1-2, with 7 bases lining up with TRBD1. The material sequenced was CD4+ T cells from blood, cultured in vitro. The CDR3 sequence: CATSKEGGRGGYGYTF. Written as DNA, the CDR3 is TGTGCCACCAGCAAGGAAGGGGGCAGGGGGGGCTATGGCTACACCTTC.